A selection of T cell receptor beta chains follows, all from one sample in a study of blood T cell repertoires in COVID-19. Assay: immunoSEQ multiplex PCR; the TCRdb copy retains only in-frame clones and omits some. Of a few hundred thousand clones in the sample, around 80% are singletons; the top ten hold about 7%. Material for sequencing was PBMCs or T cells enriched from blood (not recorded which). These receptors all come from a woman in her thirties or forties with acute COVID-19. Both conserved end residues are part of each CDR3. A D gene is named only where the DNA matches it firmly. Only part of the rows carry a size: once, few, many, or a class if the clone is expanded.

D,V,size,J,CDR3,DNA
-,TRBV4-3,-,TRBJ2-3,CASSRDLGSSDTQYF,TGCGCCAGCAGCCGAGACCTCGGGTCCTCAGATACGCAGTATTTT
TRBD1,TRBV7-2,-,TRBJ1-4,CASSTGQGTNEKLFF,TGTGCCAGCAGCACCGGACAGGGGACTAATGAAAAACTGTTTTTT
TRBD2,TRBV19,-,TRBJ2-3,CASSISRLAGNTDTQYF,TGTGCCAGTAGTATATCCCGACTAGCGGGGAACACAGATACGCAGTATTTT
-,TRBV20-1,-,TRBJ2-3,CSASPGTDTQYF,TGCAGTGCTAGTCCTGGCACAGATACGCAGTATTTT
-,TRBV7-8,-,TRBJ2-3,CASSSRTHTDTQYF,TGTGCCAGCAGCTCTCGGACTCACACAGATACGCAGTATTTT
-,TRBV7-8,-,TRBJ1-3,CASSVDIIFSGNTIYF,TGTGCCAGCAGCGTGGACATCATATTCTCTGGAAACACCATATATTTT
TRBD1,TRBV28,-,TRBJ2-5,CASSLQGVQFETQYF,TGTGCCAGCAGCCTACAGGGGGTCCAGTTTGAGACCCAGTACTTC
-,TRBV10-2,-,TRBJ1-6,CASALVNSPLHF,TGCGCCAGCGCTCTAGTTAATTCACCCCTCCACTTT
-,TRBV7-3,-,TRBJ2-1,CASSLQDTYNEQFF,TGTGCCAGCAGCTTGCAGGACACATACAATGAGCAGTTCTTC
-,TRBV25-1,-,TRBJ1-1,CASSEYLADRVTEAFF,TGTGCCAGCAGTGAATATTTGGCTGACCGGGTCACTGAAGCTTTCTTT
TRBD1,TRBV19,-,TRBJ2-1,CASNDRDKRNPEQFF,TGTGCCAGTAACGACAGGGACAAGCGGAATCCCGAGCAGTTCTTC
-,TRBV28,-,TRBJ1-5,CASMWRGMGKNQPQHF,TGTGCCAGCATGTGGCGGGGGATGGGTAAGAATCAGCCCCAGCATTTT
TRBD2,TRBV5-1,-,TRBJ2-5,CASSLFGGETQYF,TGCGCCAGCAGCTTGTTCGGGGGGGAGACCCAGTACTTC
-,TRBV6-5,-,TRBJ2-7,CASSGFHEQYF,TGTGCCAGCTCAGGATTCCACGAGCAGTACTTC
-,TRBV3-1/TRBV3-2,-,TRBJ2-7,CASSHDRDIQYEQYF,TGTGCCAGCAGCCACGATCGGGACATACAATACGAGCAGTACTTC
TRBD2,TRBV3-1/TRBV3-2,-,TRBJ2-2,CASSPGLAPGELFF,TGTGCCAGCAGCCCGGGACTAGCACCCGGGGAGCTGTTTTTT
-,TRBV28,-,TRBJ1-6,CASSLSAGESSPLHF,TGTGCCAGCAGTTTATCTGCAGGGGAGAGTTCACCCCTCCACTTT
-,TRBV27,-,TRBJ2-7,CASSPLSGTYEQYF,TGTGCCAGCAGTCCCCTCTCAGGGACCTACGAGCAGTACTTC
TRBD1,TRBV6-5,-,TRBJ2-4,CASSSPGTGYHIQYF,TGTGCCAGCAGTTCACCCGGGACAGGGTATCACATTCAGTACTTC
-,TRBV24-1,-,TRBJ1-2,CATSDQGLSANYGYTF,TGTGCCACCAGTGACCAAGGACTCTCTGCTAACTATGGCTACACCTTC
TRBD1,TRBV6-5,-,TRBJ1-2,CASRLRGQSYGYTF,TGTGCCAGCAGGCTCAGGGGGCAGAGCTATGGCTACACCTTC
TRBD1,TRBV7-9,-,TRBJ1-3,CASYRGAHSGNTIYF,TGTGCCAGCTACAGGGGAGCGCACTCTGGAAACACCATATATTTT
-,TRBV19,few,TRBJ2-7,CASSIGGSSYEQYF,TGTGCCAGTAGTATTGGGGGGAGTTCCTACGAGCAGTACTTC
TRBD1,TRBV9,-,TRBJ1-1,CASSASGQDVGETEAFF,TGTGCCAGCAGCGCAAGTGGACAGGACGTCGGGGAAACTGAAGCTTTCTTT
-,TRBV2,-,TRBJ1-1,CASRLGGTRDLVSEAFF,TGTGCCAGCAGACTCGGGGGAACAAGGGATTTGGTATCTGAAGCTTTCTTT
-,TRBV9,few,TRBJ2-7,CASSPSVQPYEQYF,TGTGCCAGCAGCCCCTCAGTGCAACCCTACGAGCAGTACTTC
-,TRBV19,few,TRBJ1-2,CASSMAGAYGYTF,TGTGCCAGTAGTATGGCAGGGGCCTATGGCTACACCTTC
TRBD2,TRBV6-5,-,TRBJ2-7,CASSYFTSAEQYF,TGTGCCAGCAGTTACTTTACTAGCGCAGAGCAGTACTTC